The 31 T cell receptor beta chains below were found in one sample sequenced in a study of neurological immune-mediated disorders. The time point denotes: longitudinal time-point 1 (baseline). In TCRdb, the 5' RACE reads were re-called with MiXCR into one record per CDR3 protein. The top ten hold 4.6% of the sample, which has 70,000 to 75,000 distinct CDR3 sequences, roughly an eighth seen once. Sequencing used PBMCs. The receptors were gathered from a female donor with HTLV-1-associated myelopathy (HAM/TSP).

This clonotype was counted ten times or more. The gene calls are TRBV12-3 or TRBV12-4 and TRBJ2-2; D gene unclear. The CDR3 length is 15 residues. The V and J ends lost 5 bases and 4 bases respectively, with 14 bases between them. The DNA for the CDR3 is TGTGCCAGCAGTAGGCTTGGGCCGGGCACCGGGGAGCTGTTTTTT. This codes for CASSRLGPGTGELFF.

This clonotype was seen only a few times. The rearrangement joins TRBV7-3 to TRBJ1-1; 7 bases match TRBD1. The CDR3 is made up of 14 amino acids. V trimming: 4 bases; J trimming: 7 bases; junction bases outside the gene matches: 9. In germline, CDR1 is SGHTA, CDR2 FQGTGA. The CDR3 sequence is CASSSKQGNHEAFF. As DNA, the CDR3 is TGTGCCAGCAGCTCAAAACAGGGGAATCATGAAGCTTTCTTT.

This clonotype has at least ten counts. J is TRBJ2-1 and V is TRBV24-1; D may be TRBD1 (6 bases). The V gene lost 3 bases and the J gene lost 1 base, with 18 bases spanning the gap. The CDR3 is 18 amino acids. Per germline, CDR1 KGHDR and CDR2 SFDVKD. In nucleotides, the CDR3 is TGTGCCACCAGTGATAATCGTCCGCTGGACAGATCCTACAATGAGCAGTTCTTC. Translated: CATSDNRPLDRSYNEQFF.

This clonotype was counted ten times or more. The chain uses TRBV20-1 and TRBJ2-3; D could derive from TRBD1 or TRBD2 (6 bases each). Germline CDR1 reads DFQATT; CDR2 reads SNEGSKA (reference sequence). The CDR3 is made up of 15 amino acids. The V end lost 6 bases, the J end lost 1 base, and 17 bases lay between the germline ends. CDR3: CSARGGPGGTDTQYF. The CDR3 DNA reads as TGCAGTGCCCGAGGGGGGCCGGGGGGCACAGATACGCAGTATTTT.

Ten or more counts support this clonotype. The chain recombines TRBV10-3 with TRBJ1-1, with D possibly being TRBD1 (6 bases). V dropped 6 bases and J dropped 0 bases, with 14 bases sitting between them. The CDR3 covers 15 residues. The germline gives CDR1 ENHRY, CDR2 SYGVKD. The CDR3 sequence is CAIRTGQFMNTEAFF. CDR3 nucleotide sequence: TGTGCCATCAGAACCGGACAGTTCATGAACACTGAAGCTTTCTTT.

This clonotype showed up many times. The V call is TRBV20-1, the J call TRBJ1-6, with 7 positions matching TRBD1. This CDR3 is 16 amino acids long. From germline, CDR1 is DFQATT and CDR2 SNEGSKA (reference sequence). Trimming cost V 0 bases and J 4 bases; bases outside gene matches: 6. Written as DNA, the CDR3 is TGCAGTGCTAGAGAAGGGGGACAGAAATATAATTCACCCCTCCACTTT. Amino acid sequence: CSAREGGQKYNSPLHF.

About this clonotype itself: One end of the junction is discordant with germline, which a read error may explain. J is TRBJ2-1 and V is TRBV7-8, with 8 bases matching TRBD2. The CDR3 has 15 residues. Per germline, CDR1 SGHVS and CDR2 FQNEAQ. CDR3 bases: TGTGCCAGCAGCTTAGCGCTAGCGGGTCGCAATGAGCGGTTCTTC. Translated, it gives CASSLALAGRNERFF.

This clonotype was counted many times. The CDR3 DNA follows: TGTGCCAGCATGGGGGGGGCCAAAAACATTCAGTACTTC. It specifies CASMGGAKNIQYF. The chain is built from TRBV28 and TRBJ2-4, with 7 bases that match TRBD2. The CDR3 extends over 13 amino acids. V lost 7 bases to trimming and J lost 1 base; unmatched junction nucleotides: 1. Germline V gene data show CDR1 as MDHEN and CDR2 as SYDVKM.

This clonotype was counted a few times. The chain employs TRBV7-2 and TRBJ2-7; 11 nucleotides match TRBD2. CDR1 is SGHTA, CDR2 FQGNSA, per germline. Trimming cost V 0 bases and J 1 base; bases outside gene matches: 8. The CDR3 is 18 residues long. CDR3 in DNA: TGTGCCAGCAGCTTAGCCCGAGTGACTAGCGGGGTTTCCTACGAGCAGTACTTC. Its translation is CASSLARVTSGVSYEQYF.

This clonotype was seen ten or more times. The chain is built from TRBV28 and TRBJ2-7, with D tentatively TRBD1 (5 bases). V was clipped by 5 bases and J by 0 bases, with 14 bases between them. The CDR3 runs 15 residues. Germline CDR1 reads MDHEN; CDR2 reads SYDVKM. The CDR3 is CASSTHRTSSYEQYF. Written as DNA, the CDR3 is TGTGCCAGCAGTACCCACAGGACGAGCTCCTACGAGCAGTACTTC.

There are many counts of this clonotype. V usage is TRBV5-4 and J usage is TRBJ2-3, with D perhaps matching TRBD1 (5 bases). The CDR3 covers 12 residues. Deletions cut 9 bases from V and 0 bases from J, with 8 bases between. Germline V gives CDR1 SGHNT, CDR2 YYREEE (reference sequence). The CDR3 protein is CATQVSTDTQYF. The CDR3 region has the DNA TGTGCCACACAGGTCAGCACAGATACGCAGTATTTT.

This clonotype was observed many times. The chain carries TRBV6-5 and TRBJ2-1; 9 nucleotides agree with TRBD2. V gave up 2 bases and J gave up 1 base; unmatched junction bases: 6. CDR3 length: 17 residues. CDR1 is MNHEY, CDR2 SVGAGI, per germline. The CDR3: CASSYSGAGGSYNEQFF. The CDR3 DNA follows: TGTGCCAGCAGTTACAGCGGGGCGGGGGGGTCCTACAATGAGCAGTTCTTC.

Many counts were recorded for this clonotype. The rearrangement joins TRBV7-2 to TRBJ2-3, with 10 bases lining up with TRBD2. The CDR3 runs 16 residues. Per germline, CDR1 SGHTA and CDR2 FQGNSA. V gave up 5 bases and J gave up 2 bases; unmatched junction bases: 7. As DNA, the CDR3 is TGTGCCAGCAGCCCAGCGGGGGGGGTAATCACAGATACGCAGTATTTT. It codes for CASSPAGGVITDTQYF.

There are many counts of this clonotype. The J gene is TRBJ1-2, the V gene TRBV9; TRBD1 is a possible D gene (5 bases). The ends were cut back, 3 bases at V and 9 bases at J, with 18 bases in the middle. Germline V gene sequence: CDR1 SGDLS, CDR2 YYNGEE. CDR3 length: 14 amino acids. Here the CDR3 reads CASSAQAGTMSYTF. The CDR3 bases are TGTGCCAGCAGCGCCCAGGCCGGGACTATGAGCTACACCTTC.

There are many counts of this clonotype. The rearrangement uses TRBV2 and TRBJ1-5; maybe TRBD1 (6 bases). The V gene's germline CDR1 is SNHLY and CDR2 FYNNEI. The CDR3 sequence is 15 residues long. V dropped 8 bases and J dropped 3 bases, with 17 bases sitting between them. CDR3 bases: TGTGCCAGCGGATTACAGGGACTCGACAATCAGCCCCAGCATTTT. Its translation is CASGLQGLDNQPQHF.

This clonotype was counted many times. The rearrangement uses TRBV28 and TRBJ2-1; the D gene is possibly TRBD1 (5 bases). The V gene lost 2 bases and the J gene lost 9 bases, with 8 bases spanning the gap. The CDR3 is 12 amino acids. The germline CDR1 and CDR2 sequences are MDHEN and SYDVKM. CDR3 loop: CASSLDRIEQFF. The CDR3 DNA reads as TGTGCCAGCAGTTTAGACAGAATTGAGCAGTTCTTC.

This clonotype was observed at least ten times. The V gene is TRBV20-1, the J gene TRBJ2-3; D remains unclear. The germline V gene has CDR1 DFQATT and CDR2 SNEGSKA (reference sequence). V shed 3 bases and J shed 0 bases, with 10 bases lying between them. The CDR3 runs to 14 residues. The CDR3 region has the DNA TGCAGTGCTAGGTCCGACCTTAGCACAGATACGCAGTATTTT. Protein sequence: CSARSDLSTDTQYF.

As concerns this clonotype: A read error may be the cause here, since a much bigger clone is one base away. The chain recombines TRBV9 with TRBJ1-4, with a possible D match to TRBD1 (6 bases). CDR1 SGDLS and CDR2 YYNGEE come from the germline V gene. CDR3 length: 16 residues. The CDR3: CVSSPNQGGFNEKLFF. The CDR3 DNA reads TGTGTCAGCAGCCCGAACCAAGGGGGATTCAATGAAAAACTGTTTTTT.

This clonotype was recorded many times. This rearrangement joins TRBV5-5 to TRBJ1-1; D is possibly TRBD1 (6 bases). CDR1 and CDR2 (germline): SGHKS, YYEKEE (reference sequence). The CDR3 loop spans 17 amino acids. Between the trimmed V and J ends, which lost 3 bases and 0 bases, there was a span of 18 bases. CDR3 sequence reads: CASSSYKTGPMNTEAFF. The CDR3 DNA follows: TGTGCCAGCAGCTCTTACAAAACAGGGCCCATGAACACTGAAGCTTTCTTT.

Note on this clonotype: A much more abundant neighbour one base away suggests this may be a read error. The chain carries TRBV20-1 and TRBJ2-3; 12 positions match TRBD2. The CDR3 is made up of 16 amino acids. Per the germline V gene, CDR1 is DFQATT and CDR2 is SNEGSKA (reference sequence). The chain's CDR3 is CSARDPTSGGSDTKYF. CDR3 coding DNA: TGCAGTGCTAGAGACCCGACTAGCGGGGGATCGGATACGAAGTATTTT.

The chain links TRBV7-9 to TRBJ2-7; 10 nucleotides agree with TRBD1. Trimming cost V 5 bases and J 3 bases; bases outside gene matches: 4. CDR3 length: 14 amino acids. CDR1 and CDR2 (germline): SEHNR, FQNEAQ (reference sequence). The CDR3 nucleotides read TGTGCCAGCAGCCCAGGACAGGGGGTCTACGAGCAGTACTTC. Encoded protein: CASSPGQGVYEQYF.

In this sample, this clonotype turned up many times. J is TRBJ2-5 and V is TRBV21-1. TRBV21-1 is termed a pseudogene. The CDR3 length is 14 residues. CDR3 in amino acids: CASSKGRLQETQYF. DNA for the CDR3: TGTGCCAGCAGCAAAGGACGGTTACAAGAGACCCAGTACTTC.

This clonotype was seen many times. The genes are TRBV28 and TRBJ1-6, with D unresolved. This CDR3 comprises 12 residues. Germline loops: CDR1 MDHEN, CDR2 SYDVKM. V lost 6 bases to trimming and J lost 5 bases, with 5 bases between them. Written as DNA, the CDR3 is TGTGCCAGCAGACCAAATAATTCACCCCTCCACTTT. This translates into CASRPNNSPLHF.

As to this clonotype: At one of its ends the junction is not consistent with the germline gene, which may arise from a read error. This chain links TRBV4-1 with TRBJ2-5; no clear D gene. Germline lookup yields CDR1 MGHRA and CDR2 YSYEKL. The CDR3 is 14 residues long. CDR3 amino acids: CVSSQEAYTETQYF. CDR3 in DNA: TGCGTCAGCAGCCAAGAAGCGTACACAGAGACCCAGTACTTC.

This clonotype was seen a handful of times. The rearrangement uses TRBV3-1 and TRBJ2-3; the match to TRBD2 covers 11 bases. CDR1 is LGHDT, CDR2 YNNKEL, per germline (reference sequence). After removal of 5 bases from V and 0 bases from J, the junction contained 7 bases not matched to a gene. This CDR3 spans 17 amino acids. CDR3: CASSSGLAGPSTDTQYF. The DNA for the CDR3 is TGTGCCAGCAGCTCCGGACTAGCGGGTCCTAGCACAGATACGCAGTATTTT.

This clonotype has a count of ten or more. The CDR3 region is CASSRGLDLNEQYF. For the CDR3, the DNA is TGCGCCAGCAGCCGGGGACTCGACCTTAACGAGCAGTACTTC. J is TRBJ2-7 and V is TRBV5-1; the D gene is possibly TRBD2 (6 bases). This CDR3 region has 14 residues. Germline V lookup: CDR1 SGHRS, CDR2 YFSETQ. V lost 4 bases, J lost 5 bases, and 16 bases lay in between. Full variable domain (remainder filled in from reference TRBV5-1 and TRBJ2-7): KAGVTQTPRYLIKTRGQQVTLSCSPISGHRSVSWYQQTPGQGLQFLFEYFSETQRNKGNFPGRFSGRQFSNSRSEMNVSTLELGDSALYLCASSRGLDLNEQYFGPGTRLTVT.

At least ten counts were recorded for this clonotype. V and J are TRBV7-3 and TRBJ1-6; perhaps TRBD1 as D (5 bases). V was clipped by 5 bases and J by 8 bases, with 10 bases between them. This CDR3 has 13 residues. Germline assignment: CDR1 SGHTA and CDR2 FQGTGA. The CDR3 region has the DNA TGTGCCAGCAGCCGAGGCAGGGATTCACCCCTCCACTTT. It is translated as CASSRGRDSPLHF.

This clonotype was seen many times. The chain couples TRBV9 to TRBJ1-2; maybe TRBD1 (5 bases). CDR3 length equals 15 residues. Germline loops: CDR1 SGDLS, CDR2 YYNGEE. The V and J ends lost 4 bases and 4 bases respectively, with 17 bases between them. CDR3 amino acids: CASSLTGVEGYGYTF. The DNA of the CDR3 is TGTGCCAGCAGCCTCACAGGCGTTGAGGGCTATGGCTACACCTTC.

The gene calls are TRBV25-1 and TRBJ1-2; tentative D call: TRBD1 (6 bases). Germline V gene sequence: CDR1 MGHDK, CDR2 SYGVNS. This CDR3 contains 13 residues. The V gene lost 4 bases and the J gene lost 4 bases, with 10 bases spanning the gap. CDR3 protein: CASSGTDSYGYTF. As DNA, the CDR3 is TGTGCCAGCAGTGGGACAGACTCCTATGGCTACACCTTC.

This clonotype was seen many times. V usage is TRBV20-1 and J usage is TRBJ2-5; 7 positions agree with TRBD1. The V and J ends lost 2 bases and 2 bases, in that order; junction bases with no gene match: 2. Germline CDR1 is DFQATT and CDR2 is SNEGSKA (reference sequence). This CDR3 is 13 amino acids long. The CDR3 reads CSARWGQQETQYF. CDR3 in DNA: TGCAGTGCTAGATGGGGACAGCAAGAGACCCAGTACTTC.

This clonotype was recorded at least ten times. The CDR3: CASSLLPGQGTDTQYF. The CDR3 DNA follows: TGTGCCAGCAGCTTACTGCCGGGACAGGGCACAGATACGCAGTATTTT. The chain employs TRBV11-2 and TRBJ2-3; 8 bases match TRBD1. After removal of 2 bases from V and 1 base from J, the junction contained 5 bases not matched to a gene. Per the germline V gene, CDR1 is SGHAT and CDR2 is FQNNGV. The CDR3 covers 16 residues.